The 17 T cell receptor beta chains reported below all come from one sample, sequenced in a study of T cell repertoires in aging, cancer and after chemotherapy. TRB rearrangements spanning V, D and J were amplified using mixed TRB-A/B primers. TCRdb re-called the multiplex PCR reads through MiXCR, storing one row per CDR3 protein. Among some 6,000 distinct CDR3 sequences listed, around 25% were seen once. Peripheral blood genomic DNA, not sorted cells or RNA, was the template. Sequenced material: blood. The receptors come from a human donor in good health.

This clonotype is termed medium-sized. This chain joins TRBV7-9 and TRBJ2-7; D not certain. The CDR3 consists of 12 residues. CDR1 is SEHNR, CDR2 FQNEAQ, per germline (reference sequence). V lost 3 bases and J lost 3, with 6 bases in between. The CDR3 DNA follows: TGTGCCAGCAGCTTCACGGGCTACGAGCAGTACTTC. Amino acids: CASSFTGYEQYF.

This clonotype is medium-sized. The rearrangement joins TRBV6-6 to TRBJ2-5, with TRBD2 matching 8 bases. The junction had 0 bases not matched to a gene; V was cut back by 5 bases and J by 4 bases. The CDR3 totals 12 residues. CDR1 is MNHNY and CDR2 is SVGAGI in the germline V gene (reference sequence). CDR3 in amino acids: CASSTSGETQYF. The CDR3 nucleotides read TGTGCCAGCAGTACTAGCGGAGAGACCCAGTACTTC.

This clonotype was observed once. This chain connects TRBV6-1 to TRBJ2-5; TRBD1 matches at 7 bases. V was pared by 4 bases and J by 5 bases, with 10 bases of the junction left unmatched. Germline lookup yields CDR1 MNHNS and CDR2 SASEGT. The CDR3 covers 15 residues. The CDR3 is CASSAHRGTYETQYF. For the CDR3, the DNA is TGTGCCAGCAGTGCGCACAGGGGAACGTACGAGACCCAGTACTTC.

Details on this clonotype: A much larger clonotype is one base distant, so this may be a read error. The chain couples TRBV6-5 to TRBJ2-7, with D maybe TRBD2 (6 bases). The CDR3 sequence is 12 residues long. V was shortened by 11 bases and J by 0 bases, with 11 bases between the two germline ends. The germline V gene has CDR1 MNHEY and CDR2 SVGAGI. CDR3: CASWGVSYEQYV. CDR3 DNA sequence: TGTGCCTCGTGGGGGGTCTCCTACGAGCAGTACGTC.

The V call is TRBV12-3 or TRBV12-4, the J call TRBJ2-1; TRBD2 might be the D (7 bases). The CDR3 consists of 15 residues. V was pared by 2 bases and J by 2 bases, with 10 bases between. The CDR3 coding sequence is TGTGCCAGCAGTTTAAGGGGGGGGGCCTACAATGAGCAGTTCTTC. This translates into CASSLRGGAYNEQFF.

This clonotype was recorded at least ten times. V and J are TRBV5-1 and TRBJ2-2; 11 nucleotides align to TRBD2. CDR1 and CDR2 (germline): SGHRS, YFSETQ. With V trimmed by 2 bases and J by 2 bases, 2 bases remained unmatched. There are 16 residues in the CDR3. The CDR3 loop is CASSLLAGANTGELFF. CDR3 nucleotides: TGCGCCAGCAGCTTACTAGCGGGGGCAAACACCGGGGAGCTGTTTTTT.

On this clonotype itself: A much larger clone sits a single nucleotide away, making a read error possible. V usage is TRBV19 and J usage is TRBJ2-3; no clear D. This CDR3 has 15 residues. V shed 0 bases and J shed 8 bases, with 15 bases lying between them. Germline loops: CDR1 LNHDA, CDR2 SQIVND (reference sequence). The CDR3 DNA is TGTGCCAGTAGTATAGATCGCAACCCCTCAACTACGCAGTATTTT. Its protein product is CASSIDRNPSTTQYF.

V gene TRBV20-1 combines with J gene TRBJ2-3; 11 nucleotides align to TRBD2. From germline, CDR1 is DFQATT and CDR2 SNEGSKA (reference sequence). The CDR3 has 14 residues. J gave up 6 bases and V 5 bases, and 7 bases lay outside the gene matches. The CDR3 region is CSAGLAGGTDTQYF. The CDR3, as DNA: TGCAGTGCTGGCCTAGCGGGGGGTACGGATACGCAGTATTTT.

The V gene is TRBV2, the J gene TRBJ2-7; TRBD1 matches 8 bases. V was clipped by 4 bases and J by 6 bases; unmatched bases: 2. Germline assignment: CDR1 SNHLY and CDR2 FYNNEI. The CDR3 is 12 amino acids. Here the CDR3 reads CASSATGAEQYF. As DNA, the CDR3 is TGTGCCAGCAGTGCGACAGGGGCCGAGCAGTACTTC.

Worth noting for this clonotype: A read error may be the cause here, since a much bigger clone is one base away. This rearrangement joins TRBV12-3 or TRBV12-4 to TRBJ1-5; D is undetermined. The CDR3 spans 16 residues. The V gene lost 3 bases and the J gene lost 2 bases, with 14 bases spanning the gap. In DNA form, the CDR3 reads TGTGCCAGCAGTTTTTATCGGCAACCTGGCAATCAGCCCCAGCATTTT. The encoded protein is CASSFYRQPGNQPQHF.

By share of the sample, this clonotype is medium-sized. This rearrangement joins TRBV7-2 to TRBJ2-3; perhaps TRBD2 as D (6 bases). Germline V gene data show CDR1 as SGHTA and CDR2 as FQGNSA. V shed 5 bases and J shed 6 bases, with 15 bases lying between them. The CDR3 spans 14 residues. The CDR3 sequence: CASSTSGREDTQYF. CDR3 nucleotides: TGTGCCAGCAGCACAAGCGGGCGCGAGGATACGCAGTATTTT.

The rearrangement joins TRBV24-1 to TRBJ2-3; D is tentatively TRBD1 or TRBD2 (5 bases each). The CDR3 loop spans 18 amino acids. Trimming took 1 base from V and 2 from J, leaving 18 bases between them. CDR1 KGHDR and CDR2 SFDVKD come from the germline V gene. The CDR3 bases are TGTGCCACCAGTGATTTTTTCGGACTCGGACATTTCACAGATACGCAGTATTTT. Protein: CATSDFFGLGHFTDTQYF.

The gene calls are TRBV7-9 and TRBJ1-1; TRBD1 agrees at 9 bases. This CDR3 is built from 15 residues. Germline V gene data show CDR1 as SEHNR and CDR2 as FQNEAQ (reference sequence). Losses at the gene ends were 5 bases for V and 1 base for J; bases not matched to a gene: 5. DNA for the CDR3: TGTGCCAGCAGCCAGGGACAGGGTCGGAACACTGAAGCTTTCTTT. Residues: CASSQGQGRNTEAFF.

By share, this clonotype ranks as medium-sized. The chain joins TRBV13 to TRBJ2-1; perhaps TRBD2 as D (6 bases). V was pared by 10 bases and J by 6 bases, with 16 bases between. Per germline, CDR1 PRHDT and CDR2 FYEKMQ (reference sequence). The CDR3 sequence is 13 residues long. The CDR3 here is CATLERGGNEQFF. CDR3 sequence (DNA): TGTGCCACCCTAGAAAGGGGAGGCAATGAGCAGTTCTTC. The full variable domain, rest sourced from reference TRBV13 and TRBJ2-1, is AAGVIQSPRHLIKEKRETATLKCYPIPRHDTVYWYQQGPGQDPQFLISFYEKMQSDKGSIPDRFSAQQFSDYHSELNMSSLELGDSALYFCATLERGGNEQFFGPGTRLTVL.

This chain connects TRBV28 to TRBJ1-1, with D maybe TRBD1 (5 bases). The germline gives CDR1 MDHEN, CDR2 SYDVKM. The CDR3 covers 16 residues. Trimming took 11 bases from V and 1 from J, leaving 23 bases between them. For the CDR3, the DNA is TGTGCCTACACGAGGGGAAGGGGAAGAGGGAACACTGAAGCTTTCTTT. It specifies CAYTRGRGRGNTEAFF.

This clonotype was detected only once. V gene TRBV6-5 combines with J gene TRBJ2-3, with 8 bases that match TRBD2. The germline V gene has CDR1 MNHEY and CDR2 SVGAGI. The length of the CDR3 is 14 residues. Trimming removed 5 bases from V and 4 bases from J; junction bases left unmatched: 5. The CDR3 protein is CASSDGGASDTQYF. The DNA of the CDR3 is TGTGCCAGCAGTGACGGGGGGGCCTCAGATACGCAGTATTTT.

This clonotype is categorized as medium-sized. The rearrangement joins TRBV15 to TRBJ1-5; D is ambiguous. The germline V and J ends were trimmed by 1 base and 6 bases, with 7 bases remaining between them. Looked up from germline, CDR1 is LNHNV and CDR2 is YYDKDF (reference sequence). CDR3 size: 13 residues. The CDR3 DNA follows: TGTGCCACCAGCAGAGCCCCTGCTCAGCCCCAGCATTTT. Translating gives CATSRAPAQPQHF.